Following are 19 T cell receptor beta chains from one sample sequenced in a study of T cell responses to AZD1222 COVID-19 vaccine. Only in-frame clones appear in the TCRdb table, and some are missing; sequencing was by immunoSEQ multiplex PCR. The sample yields about 150,000 clones, roughly nine tenths seen once. The source was peripheral blood, collected on day 0 of AZD1222 vaccination. All receptors derive from an adult in good health.

This clone occurred once. This chain uses TRBV6-5 with TRBJ1-2, with D perhaps TRBD1 (6 bases). The CDR3 sequence is 14 residues long. The V end was cut by 2 bases, the J end by 7 bases, with 14 bases between. CDR1 MNHEY and CDR2 SVGAGI come from the germline V gene. CDR3 bases: TGTGCCAGCAGTTACGGAGGGACAAGGCCTGGCTACACCTTC. Its protein product is CASSYGGTRPGYTF.

The genes are TRBV18 and TRBJ2-7; D is perhaps TRBD1 or TRBD2 (6 bases each). Trimming cost V 2 bases and J 7 bases, with 18 bases left between them. The CDR3 loop spans 15 amino acids. Germline loops: CDR1 KGHSH, CDR2 LQKENI. CDR3 loop: CASSPEIAVGGEQYF. CDR3 coding DNA: TGTGCCAGCTCACCAGAGATAGCGGTAGGGGGTGAGCAGTACTTC.

CDR3 loop: CASSLFRAGGTDTQYF. The CDR3 DNA sequence: TGCGCCAGCAGCTTATTCCGCGCGGGCGGCACAGATACGCAGTATTTT. The chain couples TRBV5-1 to TRBJ2-3, with D possibly matching TRBD2 (5 bases). The CDR3 length is 16 residues. Germline values: CDR1 SGHRS, CDR2 YFSETQ. Deletions cut 2 bases from V and 1 base from J, with 14 bases between.

This rearrangement joins TRBV6-1 to TRBJ1-2; no clear D. The CDR3 sequence is 14 residues long. V shed 3 bases and J shed 5 bases, with 13 bases lying between them. Germline V gene data show CDR1 as MNHNS and CDR2 as SASEGT. The CDR3 is CASSDPGGNYGYTF. The CDR3 DNA sequence: TGTGCCAGCAGTGACCCAGGTGGGAATTATGGCTACACCTTC.

The chain is built from TRBV19 and TRBJ2-3, with 8 bases matching TRBD2. The CDR3 is made up of 15 amino acids. The V and J ends lost 0 bases and 10 bases, in that order; junction bases with no gene match: 9. Germline loops: CDR1 LNHDA, CDR2 SQIVND (reference sequence). Written as DNA, the CDR3 is TGTGCCAGTAGTATAGATGGGGGACTAGGAATCTCGCAGTATTTT. Its translation: CASSIDGGLGISQYF.

The chain is built from TRBV7-2 and TRBJ1-5; D unresolved. The CDR3 is 13 amino acids. V lost 3 bases and J 3 bases, leaving 6 bases between the germline ends. The V gene's germline CDR1 is SGHTA and CDR2 FQGNSA. CDR3 protein: CASSLSVNQPQHF. CDR3 DNA sequence: TGTGCCAGCAGCTTGAGCGTCAATCAGCCCCAGCATTTT.

A single count supports this clone. This rearrangement joins TRBV5-1 to TRBJ2-7; D gene ambiguous. Germline V CDR1 and CDR2: SGHRS, YFSETQ. Trimming cost V 0 bases and J 3 bases, with 10 bases left between them. This CDR3 comprises 14 residues. The CDR3 loop is CASSLGEVSYEQYF. CDR3 nucleotide sequence: TGCGCCAGCAGCTTGGGGGAAGTCAGCTACGAGCAGTACTTC.

This clone was seen a single time. The chain joins TRBV7-2 to TRBJ1-5; the D is unclear. CDR1 is SGHTA and CDR2 is FQGNSA in the germline V gene. There are 14 residues in the CDR3. V was pared by 1 base and J by 6 bases, with 10 bases between. The CDR3 DNA is TGTGCCAGCAGCTTAGGGTCCTGGGTTCAGCCCCAGCATTTT. Protein sequence: CASSLGSWVQPQHF.

The V and J genes are TRBV7-9 and TRBJ1-2; D unclear. Trimming cost V 2 bases and J 0 bases, with 10 bases left between them. The CDR3 sequence is 15 residues long. CDR1 and CDR2 from the germline V gene are SEHNR and FQNEAQ (reference sequence). The CDR3 sequence: CASSLPSQPNYGYTF. The CDR3 bases are TGTGCCAGCAGCTTACCGTCCCAACCTAACTATGGCTACACCTTC.

The chain employs TRBV7-2 and TRBJ1-1, with a tentative D call TRBD1 (6 bases). V lost 0 bases and J 4 bases, leaving 12 bases between the germline ends. The CDR3 extends over 15 amino acids. Germline V gene lookup returns CDR1 SGHTA and CDR2 FQGNSA. CDR3 sequence: CASSLATARGTEAFF. In DNA form, the CDR3 reads TGTGCCAGCAGCTTAGCGACAGCCAGGGGCACTGAAGCTTTCTTT.

The chain joins TRBV7-8 to TRBJ2-3; unclear D gene. V was trimmed by 1 base and J by 4 bases, leaving 12 bases between them. This CDR3 is built from 15 residues. The germline V gene encodes CDR1 SGHVS and CDR2 FQNEAQ. CDR3 region: CASSLELGGADTQYF. The CDR3 DNA follows: TGTGCCAGCAGCTTAGAATTGGGTGGGGCAGATACGCAGTATTTT.

The V and J genes are TRBV24-1 and TRBJ1-5; 7 nucleotides agree with TRBD1. The CDR3 covers 16 residues. Germline CDR1 KGHDR, CDR2 SFDVKD. Trimming at V came to 4 bases and at J to 3 bases, leaving 8 bases not matched to a gene. The CDR3 loop is CATSDPRRGANQPQHF. DNA for the CDR3: TGTGCCACCAGTGACCCCCGCAGGGGGGCCAATCAGCCCCAGCATTTT.

This rearrangement joins TRBV3-1 (or the pseudogene TRBV3-2) to TRBJ1-1; no clear D. CDR3 length equals 16 residues. CDR1 LGHDT and CDR2 YNNKEL come from the germline V gene (reference sequence). V lost 0 bases, J lost 4 bases, and 15 bases lay in between. CDR3 sequence reads: CASSQEFSSGPTEAFF. The CDR3 coding sequence is TGTGCCAGCAGCCAAGAATTCTCTTCCGGGCCCACTGAAGCTTTCTTT.

The chain has TRBV28 and TRBJ1-2, with 8 bases that match TRBD1. The germline CDR1 and CDR2 sequences are MDHEN and SYDVKM. The CDR3 runs 14 residues. The junction had 7 bases not matched to a gene; V was cut back by 6 bases and J by 4 bases. The chain's CDR3 is CASSNRGFGYGYTF. The CDR3 DNA reads as TGTGCCAGCAGCAACAGGGGGTTTGGCTATGGCTACACCTTC.

The V gene is TRBV18, the J gene TRBJ2-7, with a possible D match to TRBD2 (7 bases). Per the germline V gene, CDR1 is KGHSH and CDR2 is LQKENI. The CDR3 has 11 residues. Trimming pared 6 bases from V and 6 bases from J, leaving 9 bases between. The CDR3 DNA is TGTGCCAGCTCGGGAGGGGGCGAGCAGTACTTC. It encodes CASSGGGEQYF.

The genes are TRBV5-6 and TRBJ1-3; 10 bases fit TRBD1. The V gene's germline CDR1 is SGHDT and CDR2 YYEEEE. V shed 5 bases and J 4 bases; nucleotides not matched to a gene: 6. The CDR3 is 15 amino acids. The CDR3 loop reads CASRPTGGIGNTIYF. In DNA form, the CDR3 reads TGTGCCAGCAGGCCGACAGGGGGCATCGGAAACACCATATATTTT.

The genes are TRBV11-2 and TRBJ2-7; 8 bases fit TRBD1. V gave up 4 bases and J gave up 3 bases; unmatched junction bases: 8. This CDR3 is 15 amino acids long. Germline lookup yields CDR1 SGHAT and CDR2 FQNNGV. The CDR3 nucleotides are TGTGCCAGCAGCTCCAAAATAGGACAGGGCTACGAGCAGTACTTC. Its protein product is CASSSKIGQGYEQYF.

The chain has TRBV4-1 and TRBJ1-4; 9 bases are a match to TRBD1. The CDR3 is 15 amino acids. Germline values: CDR1 MGHRA, CDR2 YSYEKL. Germline trimming cut 2 bases from V and 8 bases from J; bases unmatched to any gene: 6. The DNA for the CDR3 is TGCGCCAGCAGCCAATCACAGGGGGCTGAGGAAAAACTGTTTTTT. Encoded protein: CASSQSQGAEEKLFF.

V and J are TRBV4-3 and TRBJ1-2; 7 nucleotides align to TRBD1. This CDR3 comprises 19 residues. Per germline, CDR1 LGHNA and CDR2 YSLEER. V lost 4 bases to trimming and J lost 1 base; unmatched junction nucleotides: 18. CDR3 in amino acids: CASSRERQGPDLLNYGYTF. The CDR3 nucleotides read TGCGCCAGCAGCCGCGAGAGACAGGGCCCTGACCTCCTTAACTATGGCTACACCTTC.